This T cell receptor beta chain was sequenced during a study of blood T cell repertoires in COVID-19. Study background: Sample material is recorded as cDNA or gDNA derived from T cells, B-cell-depleted T cells, or PBMCs.

Original analysis: Reference gene primer amplification gave estimated nucleated cell counts. Sequenced by immunoSEQ multiplex PCR; TCRdb stores in-frame clones only, minus some. For V, J and clone size, that table is used; D and trimming come from the DNA. The profile shows fewer than 350,000 clones, approximately 85% of them singletons. This CDR3 is built from 17 residues. Germline V CDR1 and CDR2: LNHDA, SQIVND (reference sequence). Deletions cut 2 bases from V and 1 base from J, with 15 bases between. Source material: peripheral blood. The sequence was collected from a human donor in a cohort sampled during active COVID-19. This sequence joins TRBV19 and TRBJ2-1; tentatively, D is TRBD2 (5 bases). The CDR3 DNA is TGTGCCAGTAGTATACCTCGGGAAGGCGGTTCCTACAATGAGCAGTTCTTC. This gives the protein CASSIPREGGSYNEQFF.